This T cell receptor (beta chain) appears in the sequencing data of a study of T cell responses to AZD1222 COVID-19 vaccine. The assay was immunoSEQ multiplex PCR, and TCRdb's table has in-frame clones only and misses some. The profile shows tens of thousands of clones, approximately 80% of them singletons. A note on this clone: Its antigen is still unknown.

The study, taken as a whole, reports: At baseline, seropositivity was found in only a handful of AZD1222 recipients. Spike-specific TCR breadth and depth grew following two AZD1222 doses. CD4 TCRs covered the whole spike, strongest at regions 160-218 and 743-854. Per reports, nearly half of all spike-specific TCRs target regions that are unmutated in variants.

Trimming removed 4 bases at V and 1 base at J, with 7 bases between. CDR3 length equals 13 residues. The germline gives CDR1 LNHDA, CDR2 SQIVND (reference sequence). Material: peripheral blood, obtained on day 0 of AZD1222 vaccination. The sequence was collected from an adult in good health. The J gene is TRBJ1-1, the V gene TRBV19; unclear D gene. DNA for the CDR3: TGTGCCAGTAGTAACCGACAGAACACTGAAGCTTTCTTT. This encodes CASSNRQNTEAFF.